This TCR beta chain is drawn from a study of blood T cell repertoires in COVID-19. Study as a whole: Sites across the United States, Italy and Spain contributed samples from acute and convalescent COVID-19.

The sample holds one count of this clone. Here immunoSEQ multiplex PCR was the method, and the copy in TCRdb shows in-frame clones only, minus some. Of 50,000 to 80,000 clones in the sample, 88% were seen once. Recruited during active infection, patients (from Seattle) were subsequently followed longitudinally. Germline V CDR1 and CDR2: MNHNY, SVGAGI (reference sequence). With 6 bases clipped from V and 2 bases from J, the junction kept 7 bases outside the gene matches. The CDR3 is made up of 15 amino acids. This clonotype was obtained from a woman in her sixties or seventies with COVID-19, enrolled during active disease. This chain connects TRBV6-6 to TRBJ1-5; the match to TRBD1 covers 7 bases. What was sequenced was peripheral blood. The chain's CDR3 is CASSLTGNCNQPQHF. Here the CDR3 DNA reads TGTGCCAGCAGCCTGACAGGGAACTGCAATCAGCCCCAGCATTTT.